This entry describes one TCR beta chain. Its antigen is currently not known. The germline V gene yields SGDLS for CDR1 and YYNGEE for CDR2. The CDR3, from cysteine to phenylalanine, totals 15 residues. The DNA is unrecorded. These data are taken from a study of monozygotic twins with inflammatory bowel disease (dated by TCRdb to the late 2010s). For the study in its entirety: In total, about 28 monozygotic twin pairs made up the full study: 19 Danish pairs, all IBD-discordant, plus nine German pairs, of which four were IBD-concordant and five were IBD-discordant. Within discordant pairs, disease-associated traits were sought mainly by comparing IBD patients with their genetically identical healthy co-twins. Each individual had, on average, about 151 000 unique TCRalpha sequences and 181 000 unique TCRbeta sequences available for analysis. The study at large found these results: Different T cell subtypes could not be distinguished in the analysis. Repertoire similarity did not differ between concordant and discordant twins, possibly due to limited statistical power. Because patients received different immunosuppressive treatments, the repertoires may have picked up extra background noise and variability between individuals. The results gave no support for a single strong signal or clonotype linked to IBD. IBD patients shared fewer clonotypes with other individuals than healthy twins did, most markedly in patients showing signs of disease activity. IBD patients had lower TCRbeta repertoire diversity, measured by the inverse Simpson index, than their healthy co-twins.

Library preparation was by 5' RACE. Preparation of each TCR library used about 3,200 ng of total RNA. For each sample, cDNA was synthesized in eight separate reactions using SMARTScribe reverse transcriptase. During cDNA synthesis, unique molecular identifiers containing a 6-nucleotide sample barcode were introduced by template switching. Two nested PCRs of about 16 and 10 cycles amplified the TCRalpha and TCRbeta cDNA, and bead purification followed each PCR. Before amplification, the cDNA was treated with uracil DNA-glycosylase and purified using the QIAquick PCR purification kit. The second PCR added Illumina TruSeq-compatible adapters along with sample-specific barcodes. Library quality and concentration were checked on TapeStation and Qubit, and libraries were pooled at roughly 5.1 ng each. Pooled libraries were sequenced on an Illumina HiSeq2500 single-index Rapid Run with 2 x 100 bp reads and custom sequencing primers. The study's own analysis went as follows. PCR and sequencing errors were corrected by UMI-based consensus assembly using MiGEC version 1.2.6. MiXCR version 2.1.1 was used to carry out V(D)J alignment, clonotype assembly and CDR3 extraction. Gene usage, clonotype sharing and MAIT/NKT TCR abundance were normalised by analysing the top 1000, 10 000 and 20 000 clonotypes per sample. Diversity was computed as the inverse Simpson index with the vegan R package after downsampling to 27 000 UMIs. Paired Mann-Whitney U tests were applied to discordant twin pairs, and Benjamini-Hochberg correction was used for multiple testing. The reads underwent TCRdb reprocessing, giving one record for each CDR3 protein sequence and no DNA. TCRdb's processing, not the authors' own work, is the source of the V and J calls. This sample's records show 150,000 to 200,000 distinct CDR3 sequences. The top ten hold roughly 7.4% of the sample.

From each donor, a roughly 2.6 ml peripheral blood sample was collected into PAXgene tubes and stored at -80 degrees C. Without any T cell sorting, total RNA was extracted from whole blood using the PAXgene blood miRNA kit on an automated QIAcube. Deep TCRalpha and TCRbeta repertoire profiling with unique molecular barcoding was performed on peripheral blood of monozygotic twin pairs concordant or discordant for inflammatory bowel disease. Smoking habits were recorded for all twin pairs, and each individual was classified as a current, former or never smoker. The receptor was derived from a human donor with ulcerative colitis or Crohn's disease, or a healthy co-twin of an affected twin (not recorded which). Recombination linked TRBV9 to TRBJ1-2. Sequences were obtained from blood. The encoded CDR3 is CASSVEAMRTYGYTF.